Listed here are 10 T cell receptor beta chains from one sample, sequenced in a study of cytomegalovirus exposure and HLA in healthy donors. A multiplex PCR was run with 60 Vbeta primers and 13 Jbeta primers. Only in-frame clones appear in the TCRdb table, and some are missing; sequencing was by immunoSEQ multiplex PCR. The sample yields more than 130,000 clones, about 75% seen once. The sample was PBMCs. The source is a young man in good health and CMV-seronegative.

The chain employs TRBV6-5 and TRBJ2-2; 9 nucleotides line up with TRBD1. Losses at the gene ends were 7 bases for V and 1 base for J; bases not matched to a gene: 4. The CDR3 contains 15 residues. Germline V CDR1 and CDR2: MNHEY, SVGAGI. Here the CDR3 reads CASKWDRVNTGELFF. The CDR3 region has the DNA TGTGCCAGCAAATGGGACAGGGTGAACACCGGGGAGCTGTTTTTT.

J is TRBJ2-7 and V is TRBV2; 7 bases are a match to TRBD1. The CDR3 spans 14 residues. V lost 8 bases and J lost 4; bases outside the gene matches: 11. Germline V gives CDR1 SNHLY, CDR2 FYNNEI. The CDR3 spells CASGRTGAPYEQYF. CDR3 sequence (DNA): TGTGCCAGCGGACGAACAGGGGCTCCTTACGAGCAGTACTTC.

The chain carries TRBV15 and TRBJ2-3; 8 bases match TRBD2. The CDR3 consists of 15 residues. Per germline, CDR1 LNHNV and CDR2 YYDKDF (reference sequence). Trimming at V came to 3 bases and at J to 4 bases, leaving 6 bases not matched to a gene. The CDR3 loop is CATSRVAGRADTQYF. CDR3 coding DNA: TGTGCCACCAGCAGGGTAGCCGGGAGGGCAGATACGCAGTATTTT.

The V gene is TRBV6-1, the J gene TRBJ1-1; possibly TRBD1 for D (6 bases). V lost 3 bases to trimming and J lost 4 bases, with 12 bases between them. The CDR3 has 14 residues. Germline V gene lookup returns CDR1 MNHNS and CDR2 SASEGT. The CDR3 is CASSDHREGTEAFF. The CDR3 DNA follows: TGTGCCAGCAGTGACCACAGGGAGGGCACTGAAGCTTTCTTT.

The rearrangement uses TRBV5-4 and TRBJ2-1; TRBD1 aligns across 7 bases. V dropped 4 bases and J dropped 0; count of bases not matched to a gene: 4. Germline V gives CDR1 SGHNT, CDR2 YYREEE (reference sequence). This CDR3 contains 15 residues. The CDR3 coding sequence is TGTGCCAGCAGCCAGGGACAGACCTCCTACAATGAGCAGTTCTTC. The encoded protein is CASSQGQTSYNEQFF.

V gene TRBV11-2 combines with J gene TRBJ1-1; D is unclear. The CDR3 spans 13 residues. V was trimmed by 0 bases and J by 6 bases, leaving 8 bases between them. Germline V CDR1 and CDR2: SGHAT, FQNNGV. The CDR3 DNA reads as TGTGCCAGCAGCTTAGACAGGAATGCTGAAGCTTTCTTT. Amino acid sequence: CASSLDRNAEAFF.

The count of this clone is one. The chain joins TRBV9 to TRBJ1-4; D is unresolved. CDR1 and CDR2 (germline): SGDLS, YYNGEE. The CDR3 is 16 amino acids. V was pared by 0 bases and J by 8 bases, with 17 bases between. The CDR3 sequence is CASSVERGFNSEKLFF. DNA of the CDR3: TGTGCCAGCAGCGTAGAACGAGGGTTCAACAGCGAAAAACTGTTTTTT. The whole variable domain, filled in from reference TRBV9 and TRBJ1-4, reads DSGVTQTPKHLITATGQRVTLRCSPRSGDLSVYWYQQSLDQGLQFLIQYYNGEERAKGNILERFSAQQFPDLHSELNLSSLELGDSALYFCASSVERGFNSEKLFFGSGTQLSVL.

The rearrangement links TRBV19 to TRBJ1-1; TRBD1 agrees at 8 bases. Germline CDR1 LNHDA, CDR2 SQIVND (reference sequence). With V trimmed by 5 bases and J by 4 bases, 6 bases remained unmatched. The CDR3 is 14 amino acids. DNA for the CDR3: TGTGCCAGTAGTCTGACAGGGGTTGGCACTGAAGCTTTCTTT. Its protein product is CASSLTGVGTEAFF.

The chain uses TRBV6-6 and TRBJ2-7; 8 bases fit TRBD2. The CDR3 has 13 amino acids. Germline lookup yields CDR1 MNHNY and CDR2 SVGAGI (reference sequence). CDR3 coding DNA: TGTGCATCCGGGACTAGGTTGTCCTACGAGCAGTACTTC. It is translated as CASGTRLSYEQYF.

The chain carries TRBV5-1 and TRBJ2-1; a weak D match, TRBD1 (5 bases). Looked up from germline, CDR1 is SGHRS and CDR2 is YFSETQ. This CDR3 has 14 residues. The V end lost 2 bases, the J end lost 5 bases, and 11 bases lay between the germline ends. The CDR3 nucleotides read TGCGCCAGCAGCTTTTGGGGCGCCGACAATGAGCAGTTCTTC. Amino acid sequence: CASSFWGADNEQFF.